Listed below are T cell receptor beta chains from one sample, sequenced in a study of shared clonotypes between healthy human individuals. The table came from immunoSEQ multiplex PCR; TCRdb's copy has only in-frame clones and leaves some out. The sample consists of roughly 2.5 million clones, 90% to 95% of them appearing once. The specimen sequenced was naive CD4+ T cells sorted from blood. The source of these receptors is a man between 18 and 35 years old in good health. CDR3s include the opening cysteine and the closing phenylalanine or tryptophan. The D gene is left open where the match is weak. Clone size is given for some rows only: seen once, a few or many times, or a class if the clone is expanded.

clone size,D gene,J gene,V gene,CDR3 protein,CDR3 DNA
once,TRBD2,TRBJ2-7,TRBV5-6,CASSLGLAGVHEQYF,TGTGCCAGCAGCTTGGGGCTAGCGGGAGTCCACGAGCAGTACTTC
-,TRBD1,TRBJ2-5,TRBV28,CASRGTGRAQETQYF,TGTGCCAGCAGGGGGACAGGTAGAGCACAAGAGACCCAGTACTTC
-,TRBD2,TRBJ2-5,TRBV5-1,CASSFSGRAAGETQYF,TGCGCCAGCAGCTTTAGCGGGAGGGCCGCGGGAGAGACCCAGTACTTC
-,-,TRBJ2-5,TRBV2,CASSDYPRGLETQYF,TGTGCCAGCAGTGACTACCCCCGGGGGTTGGAGACCCAGTACTTC
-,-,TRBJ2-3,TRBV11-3,CASSLGDTDTQYF,TGTGCCAGCAGCTTGGGGGATACAGATACGCAGTATTTT
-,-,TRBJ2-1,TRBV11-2,CASSLTGRDSYNEQFF,TGTGCCAGCAGCTTAACGGGGCGGGACTCCTACAATGAGCAGTTCTTC
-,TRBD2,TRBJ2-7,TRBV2,CASRGGGLPYEQYF,TGTGCCAGCAGAGGCGGGGGTCTCCCCTACGAGCAGTACTTC
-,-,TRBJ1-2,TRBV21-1,CASSVWGRRFNYGYTF,TGTGCCAGCAGCGTATGGGGACGCCGCTTTAACTATGGCTACACCTTC
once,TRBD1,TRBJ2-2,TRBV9,CASSARGQESTGELFF,TGTGCCAGCAGCGCCAGAGGACAGGAGTCCACCGGGGAGCTGTTTTTT
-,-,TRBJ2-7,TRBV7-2,CASSSGPIWEQYF,TGTGCCAGCAGCTCTGGACCCATTTGGGAGCAGTACTTC